Presented here are 26 T cell receptor beta chains from one specimen sequenced in a study of CD8+ T cells in alopecia areata (dated by TCRdb to 2017 to 2018). The sample's time point label, decoded: less than five weeks on oral tofacitinib. The treatment or condition label here, explained by the study, means: oral pan-JAK inhibitor, 5-10 mg twice daily. The protocol used for the library was the immunoSEQ multiplex PCR assay. RNA was extracted from all samples and reverse transcribed into cDNA, which served as template for TCR sequencing. The table comes from immuneACCESS by way of TCRdb, which keeps in-frame sequences with V and J called. Part of the clones is missing from these tables; in studies checked, under half for an unresolved V gene and the rest for unknown reasons. In all, the sample holds some 150,000 clones, and roughly nine tenths of those were seen once. The ten top clones hold less than 15% of the sample.

This specimen was CD8+ T cells sorted from blood, taken at week 4, from a patient treated with tofacitinib. These receptors were collected from a human donor with alopecia areata.

In the case of this clone: Other DNA variants within this sample encode the same CDR3. CDR3 bases: TGCAGCGCCAGGGACAGTACCTCCTACGAGCAGTACTTC. This codes for CSARDSTSYEQYF. V is TRBV29-1 and J is TRBJ2-7; 7 positions match TRBD1. The CDR3 has 13 amino acids. V gave up 7 bases and J gave up 0 bases; unmatched junction bases: 6. CDR1 and CDR2 (germline): SQVTM, ANQGSEA.

The V gene is TRBV4-2, the J gene TRBJ2-1, with D tentatively TRBD1 or TRBD2 (6 bases each). CDR1 is LGHNA and CDR2 is YNFKEQ in the germline V gene. This CDR3 comprises 17 residues. Deletions cut 2 bases from V and 0 bases from J, with 14 bases between. In DNA form, the CDR3 reads TGTGCCAGCAGCCAAACCCCGTGGGGGGCCTCCTACAATGAGCAGTTCTTC. Protein sequence: CASSQTPWGASYNEQFF.

The chain has TRBV29-1 and TRBJ2-3; 11 positions agree with TRBD2. The CDR3 is 15 residues long. The trim removed 2 bases at V and 5 bases at J, leaving 6 bases unmatched. In germline, CDR1 is SQVTM, CDR2 ANQGSEA. The CDR3 protein is CSVELASGGRDTQYF. As DNA, the CDR3 is TGCAGCGTTGAATTGGCTAGCGGGGGGAGAGATACGCAGTATTTT.

The V gene is TRBV7-2, the J gene TRBJ2-3; 9 nucleotides match TRBD2. With V trimmed by 1 base and J by 0 bases, 8 bases remained unmatched. The germline CDR1 and CDR2 sequences are SGHTA and FQGNSA. This CDR3 contains 18 residues. Here the CDR3 DNA reads TGTGCCAGCAGCTTAGTGGGCGGGGGGGCCGCTAGCACAGATACGCAGTATTTT. Residues: CASSLVGGGAASTDTQYF.

The chain links TRBV5-6 to TRBJ2-5; D call uncertain. The CDR3 consists of 14 residues. Germline V gives CDR1 SGHDT, CDR2 YYEEEE. V lost 0 bases, J lost 4 bases, and 10 bases lay in between. The CDR3 region is CASSLGLSPETQYF. In DNA form, the CDR3 reads TGTGCCAGCAGCTTGGGATTATCCCCAGAGACCCAGTACTTC.

The chain has TRBV30 and TRBJ2-1; a possible D gene is TRBD1 (6 bases). From germline, CDR1 is GTSNPN and CDR2 SVGIG (reference sequence). The V gene lost 1 base and the J gene lost 5 bases, with 9 bases spanning the gap. The CDR3 sequence is 13 residues long. CDR3 nucleotides: TGTGCCTGGAGTGAGGACAGTCACAATGAGCAGTTCTTC. Protein sequence: CAWSEDSHNEQFF.

The chain carries TRBV27 and TRBJ2-6; unclear D gene. The V end was cut by 3 bases, the J end by 0 bases, with 3 bases between. Germline-derived CDR1 and CDR2 are MNHEY and SMNVEV (reference sequence). This CDR3 region has 14 residues. CDR3 nucleotide sequence: TGTGCCAGCAGTTTCCTCTCTGGGGCCAACGTCCTGACTTTC. Translating gives CASSFLSGANVLTF.

CDR3 sequence (DNA): TGCAGCGTTGAAGCCCCCAAAAACATTCAGTACTTC. As protein: CSVEAPKNIQYF. The gene calls are TRBV29-1 and TRBJ2-4; D not resolved. V lost 1 base and J lost 2, with 3 bases in between. The CDR3 has 12 residues. Germline assignment: CDR1 SQVTM and CDR2 ANQGSEA.

The V call is TRBV19, the J call TRBJ2-1, with a tentative D call TRBD1 (6 bases). CDR1 and CDR2 (germline): LNHDA, SQIVND (reference sequence). Trimming cost V 3 bases and J 6 bases, with 9 bases left between them. This CDR3 comprises 13 residues. CDR3 DNA sequence: TGTGCCAGTAGTATCCAGGGGATCAATGAGCAGTTCTTC. Its protein is CASSIQGINEQFF.

The V and J genes are TRBV29-1 and TRBJ2-7; a weak D match, TRBD1 (5 bases). The V end was cut by 4 bases, the J end by 0 bases, with 7 bases between. CDR1 is SQVTM and CDR2 is ANQGSEA in the germline V gene. This CDR3 has 12 residues. CDR3 amino acids: CSVGDSSYEQYF. For the CDR3, the DNA is TGCAGCGTTGGAGACAGCTCCTACGAGCAGTACTTC.

V gene TRBV27 combines with J gene TRBJ2-7, with D possibly matching TRBD2 (5 bases). V was pared by 4 bases and J by 1 base, with 11 bases between. Looked up from germline, CDR1 is MNHEY and CDR2 is SMNVEV (reference sequence). The CDR3 loop spans 14 amino acids. DNA of the CDR3: TGTGCCAGCAGTTCCGCTAGCCGTTCCTACGAGCAGTACTTC. This gives the protein CASSSASRSYEQYF.

In its sample, this clone was seen once. This chain connects TRBV10-3 to TRBJ1-5; TRBD1 might be the D (5 bases). CDR3 length: 13 amino acids. The germline CDR1 and CDR2 sequences are ENHRY and SYGVKD. V lost 0 bases and J 7 bases, leaving 7 bases between the germline ends. This CDR3 is CAISESSGQPQHF. The CDR3 region has the DNA TGTGCCATCAGTGAGTCGTCAGGGCAGCCCCAGCATTTT.

The V gene is TRBV29-1, the J gene TRBJ2-2; TRBD2 might be the D (5 bases). Germline values: CDR1 SQVTM, CDR2 ANQGSEA. Trimming shortened V by 4 bases and J by 3 bases, and 9 bases separated the two germline ends. The CDR3 runs to 13 residues. The CDR3 protein is CSVVLADTGELFF. The CDR3 DNA follows: TGCAGCGTTGTTCTAGCAGACACCGGGGAGCTGTTTTTT.

The chain couples TRBV6-1 to TRBJ1-3; D is unclear. The CDR3 is 14 residues long. Germline V gene data show CDR1 as MNHNS and CDR2 as SASEGT. Trimming removed 1 base from V and 0 bases from J, with 4 bases in between. The CDR3 region has the DNA TGTGCCAGCAGTGAAGTGAACTCTGGAAACACCATATATTTT. Translation: CASSEVNSGNTIYF.

This clone was counted between two and nine times. The chain links TRBV15 to TRBJ2-3; 7 positions match TRBD1. Germline V gene data show CDR1 as LNHNV and CDR2 as YYDKDF (reference sequence). The CDR3 is made up of 17 amino acids. V trimming: 0 bases; J trimming: 4 bases; junction bases outside the gene matches: 10. In DNA form, the CDR3 reads TGTGCCACCAGCAGAGATTCCCAGGGGGTAGGGTCAGATACGCAGTATTTT. Its protein product is CATSRDSQGVGSDTQYF.

The J gene is TRBJ2-1, the V gene TRBV7-6, with TRBD2 as a possible D gene (6 bases). Germline V CDR1 and CDR2: SGHVS, FNYEAQ. The ends were cut back, 5 bases at V and 2 bases at J, with 13 bases in the middle. CDR3 length equals 15 residues. The CDR3 reads CASSADSGPYNEQFF. The CDR3 coding sequence is TGTGCCAGCAGCGCAGATAGCGGCCCCTACAATGAGCAGTTCTTC. Variable domain in full (rest from reference TRBV7-6 and TRBJ2-1): GAGVSQSPRYKVTKRGQDVALRCDPISGHVSLYWYRQALGQGPEFLTYFNYEAQQDKSGLPNDRFSAERPEGSISTLTIQRTEQRDSAMYRCASSADSGPYNEQFFGPGTRLTVL.

The J gene is TRBJ2-7, the V gene TRBV7-9, with D perhaps matching TRBD2 (6 bases). Trimming removed 5 bases at V and 3 bases at J, with 11 bases between. The CDR3 spans 13 residues. Germline V CDR1 and CDR2: SEHNR, FQNEAQ (reference sequence). The DNA for the CDR3 is TGTGCCAGCAGCCACGGAGGGGACTACGAGCAGTACTTC. Its translation is CASSHGGDYEQYF.

The CDR3 spells CASSPRTGPNEKLFF. The CDR3 DNA reads TGTGCCAGCAGTCCCCGGACAGGGCCTAATGAAAAACTGTTTTTT. This chain links TRBV27 with TRBJ1-4; 8 bases are shared with TRBD1. V was pared by 5 bases and J by 3 bases, with 5 bases of the junction left unmatched. The CDR3 extends over 15 amino acids. Germline V gene lookup returns CDR1 MNHEY and CDR2 SMNVEV (reference sequence).

This clone was counted between two and nine times. V and J are TRBV19 and TRBJ1-1; D perhaps matches TRBD1 (6 bases). V lost 4 bases and J 2 bases, leaving 17 bases between the germline ends. CDR1 LNHDA and CDR2 SQIVND come from the germline V gene (reference sequence). The CDR3 loop spans 16 amino acids. This chain's CDR3 is CASSTWGQALNTEAFF. The DNA of the CDR3 is TGTGCCAGTAGTACTTGGGGACAAGCCCTTAACACTGAAGCTTTCTTT.

The chain is built from TRBV2 and TRBJ1-1; D uncertain. Trimming took 8 bases from V and 1 from J, leaving 5 bases between them. In germline, CDR1 is SNHLY, CDR2 FYNNEI. This CDR3 has 11 residues. The CDR3 reads CASGENTEAFF. The CDR3 bases are TGTGCCAGCGGGGAGAACACTGAAGCTTTCTTT.

The chain links TRBV9 to TRBJ1-1, with D uncertain. The V gene's germline CDR1 is SGDLS and CDR2 YYNGEE. This CDR3 region has 17 residues. Trimming removed 3 bases at V and 3 bases at J, with 21 bases between. CDR3 in amino acids: CASSDTPEKPADTEAFF. CDR3 DNA: TGTGCCAGCAGCGATACCCCAGAAAAGCCTGCGGACACTGAAGCTTTCTTT.

The genes are TRBV27 and TRBJ2-1; D possibly corresponds to TRBD2 (6 bases). Per the germline V gene, CDR1 is MNHEY and CDR2 is SMNVEV (reference sequence). CDR3 length equals 17 residues. The ends were cut back, 7 bases at V and 0 bases at J, with 19 bases in the middle. The CDR3 sequence: CASTRVSWGVSYNEQFF. The CDR3 DNA reads as TGTGCCAGCACCCGGGTTAGCTGGGGGGTCTCCTACAATGAGCAGTTCTTC.

This chain connects TRBV29-1 to TRBJ2-1, with D possibly matching TRBD1 (7 bases). Trimming cost V 0 bases and J 4 bases, with 16 bases left between them. The CDR3 has 16 amino acids. In germline, CDR1 is SQVTM, CDR2 ANQGSEA. The CDR3 loop is CSVEDAVQGGYNEQFF. The CDR3 region has the DNA TGCAGCGTTGAAGATGCCGTCCAGGGGGGATACAATGAGCAGTTCTTC.

The V and J genes are TRBV9 and TRBJ2-3; TRBD1 or TRBD2 may be the D gene (5 bases each). Germline loops: CDR1 SGDLS, CDR2 YYNGEE. The CDR3 extends over 18 amino acids. Trimming left V 0 bases short and J 4 bases short, with 21 bases between. CDR3 DNA: TGTGCCAGCAGCGTAGGGGACCGATATGTTAGGGCGTCAGATACGCAGTATTTT. Translating gives CASSVGDRYVRASDTQYF.

V gene TRBV27 combines with J gene TRBJ2-2, with D possibly called TRBD1 or TRBD2 (5 bases each). Trimming removed 3 bases from V and 7 bases from J, with 9 bases in between. CDR1 is MNHEY and CDR2 is SMNVEV in the germline V gene (reference sequence). This CDR3 has 13 residues. CDR3 sequence: CASSLGTFGELFF. The CDR3 DNA reads as TGTGCCAGCAGTTTGGGGACCTTCGGGGAGCTGTTTTTT.

The chain joins TRBV25-1 to TRBJ2-2, with 7 positions matching TRBD1. This CDR3 spans 14 amino acids. CDR1 and CDR2 from the germline V gene are MGHDK and SYGVNS. V trimming: 8 bases; J trimming: 0 bases; junction bases outside the gene matches: 3. The CDR3 region has the DNA TGTGCCAGCCACGGGACAGCGAACACCGGGGAGCTGTTTTTT. It translates to CASHGTANTGELFF. Complete variable domain (other parts from reference TRBV25-1 and TRBJ2-2): EADIYQTPRYLVIGTGKKITLECSQTMGHDKMYWYQQDPGMELHLIHYSYGVNSTEKGDLSSESTVSRIRTEHFPLTLESARPSHTSQYLCASHGTANTGELFFGEGSRLTVL.